The 11 T cell receptor beta chains below all came from one sample that was sequenced in a study of blood T cell repertoires in COVID-19. The method was immunoSEQ multiplex PCR; TCRdb's version includes in-frame clones alone and lacks a portion of them. Among 200,000 to 250,000 clones listed, approximately 80% were seen once. Sequencing was performed on PBMCs or T cells enriched from blood (not recorded which). These receptors came from a man between 25 and 39 years old with acute COVID-19.

The J gene is TRBJ2-4, the V gene TRBV6-5, with 10 bases aligning to TRBD1. Germline CDR1 reads MNHEY; CDR2 reads SVGAGI. CDR3 length equals 14 residues. Trimming at V came to 7 bases and at J to 6 bases, leaving 6 bases not matched to a gene. Here the CDR3 DNA reads TGTGCCAGCATAGACAGGGGGCCGGGAAACATTCAGTACTTC. It translates to CASIDRGPGNIQYF.

The rearrangement links TRBV28 to TRBJ1-5; 8 bases are shared with TRBD1. CDR3 length: 14 residues. CDR1 is MDHEN, CDR2 SYDVKM, per germline. V was clipped by 5 bases and J by 6 bases; unmatched bases: 6. The CDR3 region has the DNA TGTGCCAGCAGTCGGACAGGGACTGGTCAGCCCCAGCATTTT. Translating gives CASSRTGTGQPQHF.

This chain uses TRBV10-2 with TRBJ1-6; no reliable D call. V gave up 8 bases and J gave up 9 bases, with 14 bases separating them. Per germline, CDR1 WSHSY and CDR2 SAAADI. The CDR3 loop spans 13 amino acids. CDR3 sequence: CASSGGETSPLHF. CDR3 nucleotide sequence: TGCGCCAGCTCAGGTGGGGAGACTTCACCCCTCCACTTT.

The chain couples TRBV7-2 to TRBJ2-4; 13 bases agree with TRBD2. The CDR3 is 18 residues long. Per germline, CDR1 SGHTA and CDR2 FQGNSA. After removal of 4 bases from V and 3 bases from J, the junction contained 9 bases not matched to a gene. Here the CDR3 reads CASSSRGTSGVGKNIQYF. The CDR3 bases are TGTGCCAGCAGCTCAAGGGGGACTAGCGGGGTGGGCAAAAACATTCAGTACTTC.

The table lists this clone with many counts. The chain recombines TRBV14 with TRBJ2-3; 7 bases fit TRBD2. Germline V gene lookup returns CDR1 SGHDN and CDR2 FVKESK. V lost 4 bases, J lost 5 bases, and 9 bases stayed unmatched. The CDR3 extends over 15 amino acids. In DNA, the CDR3 is TGTGCCAGCAGCCCGGGGGGACGAATGGGAGATACGCAGTATTTT. It encodes CASSPGGRMGDTQYF.

J is TRBJ2-2 and V is TRBV29-1, with TRBD2 identical over 8 bases. The V segment lost 5 bases and the J segment 6 bases; nucleotides outside the gene matches: 2. This CDR3 has 12 amino acids. The V gene's germline CDR1 is SQVTM and CDR2 ANQGSEA. The CDR3, as DNA: TGCAGCGTTTTCGGGGGGGCCGGGGAGCTGTTTTTT. As protein: CSVFGGAGELFF.

This chain connects TRBV13 to TRBJ2-7; a possible D gene is TRBD1 (5 bases). CDR1 and CDR2 (germline): PRHDT, FYEKMQ (reference sequence). The CDR3 contains 13 residues. V was clipped by 1 base and J by 7 bases, with 11 bases between them. The CDR3 nucleotides are TGTGCCAGCAGCTTAGAGCCAGGGCAAGAGCAGTACTTC. Protein: CASSLEPGQEQYF.

This chain connects TRBV10-3 to TRBJ2-2; possible D gene TRBD1, 6 bases. The ends were cut back, 5 bases at V and 1 base at J, with 8 bases in the middle. Germline V gene data show CDR1 as ENHRY and CDR2 as SYGVKD. The CDR3 runs to 14 residues. CDR3: CAISPTGNTGELFF. The CDR3 region has the DNA TGTGCCATCAGTCCGACAGGGAACACCGGGGAGCTGTTTTTT.

The V and J genes are TRBV6-5 and TRBJ1-1; D might be TRBD1 (6 bases). This CDR3 region has 11 residues. CDR1 and CDR2 from the germline V gene are MNHEY and SVGAGI. CDR3 bases: TGTGTCTCGGACAGGAACACTGAAGCTTTCTTT. Translated: CVSDRNTEAFF.

The chain combines TRBV6-5 with TRBJ2-2, with 7 bases fitting TRBD1. After removal of 2 bases from V and 6 bases from J, the junction contained 3 bases not matched to a gene. Per the germline V gene, CDR1 is MNHEY and CDR2 is SVGAGI. The CDR3 length is 14 residues. The CDR3 is CASSYLTGAGELFF. CDR3 bases: TGTGCCAGCAGTTACCTCACAGGGGCCGGGGAGCTGTTTTTT.

The chain links TRBV4-1 to TRBJ2-1, with TRBD2 as a possible D gene (6 bases). Trimming left V 0 bases short and J 5 bases short, with 11 bases between. This CDR3 region has 15 residues. Germline V gene data show CDR1 as MGHRA and CDR2 as YSYEKL. The CDR3 sequence is CASSQEGLGDNEQFF. The CDR3 DNA is TGCGCCAGCAGCCAAGAGGGACTCGGAGACAATGAGCAGTTCTTC.